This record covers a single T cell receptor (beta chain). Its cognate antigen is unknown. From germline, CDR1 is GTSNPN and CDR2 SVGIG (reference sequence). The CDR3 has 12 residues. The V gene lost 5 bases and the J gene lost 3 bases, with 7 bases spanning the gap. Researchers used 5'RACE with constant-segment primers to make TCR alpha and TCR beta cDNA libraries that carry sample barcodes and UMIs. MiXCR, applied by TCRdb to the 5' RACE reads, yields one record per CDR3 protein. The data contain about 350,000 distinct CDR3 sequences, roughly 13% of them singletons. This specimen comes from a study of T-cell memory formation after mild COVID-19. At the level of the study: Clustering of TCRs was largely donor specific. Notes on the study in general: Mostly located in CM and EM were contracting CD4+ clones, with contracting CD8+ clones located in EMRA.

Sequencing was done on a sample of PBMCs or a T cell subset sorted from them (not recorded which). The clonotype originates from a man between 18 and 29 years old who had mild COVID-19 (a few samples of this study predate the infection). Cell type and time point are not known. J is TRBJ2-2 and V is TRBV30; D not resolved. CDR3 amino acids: CAWGVDTGELFF. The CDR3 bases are TGTGCCTGGGGGGTGGACACCGGGGAGCTGTTTTTT.